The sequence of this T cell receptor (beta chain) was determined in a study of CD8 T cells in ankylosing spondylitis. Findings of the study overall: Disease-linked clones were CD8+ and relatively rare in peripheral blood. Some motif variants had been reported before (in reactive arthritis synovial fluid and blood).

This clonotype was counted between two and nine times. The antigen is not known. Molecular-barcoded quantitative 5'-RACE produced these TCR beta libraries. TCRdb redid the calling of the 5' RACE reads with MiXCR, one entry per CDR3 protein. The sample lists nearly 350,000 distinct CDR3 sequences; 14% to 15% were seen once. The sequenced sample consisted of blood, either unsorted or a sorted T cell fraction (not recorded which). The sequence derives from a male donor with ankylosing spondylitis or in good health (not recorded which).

This chain's CDR3 is CASSLLAGGQTNTQYF. In DNA form, the CDR3 reads TGTGCCAGCAGCTTACTAGCGGGGGGGCAGACCAATACGCAGTATTTT. The chain recombines TRBV7-2 with TRBJ2-3, with 12 bases fitting TRBD2. The germline V gene encodes CDR1 SGHTA and CDR2 FQGNSA. V lost 2 bases, J lost 7 bases, and 7 bases stayed unmatched. The CDR3 is 16 residues long.